This passage covers 14 T cell receptor beta chains from one sample sequenced in a study of control samples from healthy donors and cancer patients. The method was immunoSEQ multiplex PCR; TCRdb's version includes in-frame clones alone and lacks a portion of them. The table records some 120,000 clones, around nine tenths of them present only once. Source material: blood. The receptors stem from a man over 45 in good health.

This rearrangement joins TRBV5-6 to TRBJ1-1; D uncertain. Trimming took 2 bases from V and 2 from J, leaving 13 bases between them. Germline CDR1 is SGHDT and CDR2 is YYEEEE. The CDR3 extends over 15 amino acids. CDR3 residues: CASSLRSWANTEAFF. Written as DNA, the CDR3 is TGTGCCAGCAGCTTACGGTCGTGGGCCAACACTGAAGCTTTCTTT.

The chain recombines TRBV2 with TRBJ1-1; D might be TRBD1 (5 bases). V shed 8 bases and J shed 4 bases, with 14 bases lying between them. Germline loops: CDR1 SNHLY, CDR2 FYNNEI. The CDR3 runs to 13 residues. For the CDR3, the DNA is TGTGCCAGCGGAGGGGAGGCTGGCACTGAAGCTTTCTTT. This encodes CASGGEAGTEAFF. Variable domain in full (rest from reference TRBV2 and TRBJ1-1): EPEVTQTPSHQVTQMGQEVILRCVPISNHLYFYWYRQILGQKVEFLVSFYNNEISEKSEIFDDQFSVERPDGSNFTLKIRSTKLEDSAMYFCASGGEAGTEAFFGQGTRLTVV.

V usage is TRBV5-8 and J usage is TRBJ1-1, with TRBD1 as a possible D gene (5 bases). CDR3 length: 14 residues. The V gene lost 2 bases and the J gene lost 1 base, with 9 bases spanning the gap. The germline gives CDR1 SGHTS, CDR2 YDEGEE. CDR3 loop: CASSFQGRNTEAFF. In nucleotides, the CDR3 is TGTGCCAGCAGCTTCCAGGGCCGGAACACTGAAGCTTTCTTT.

The rearrangement uses TRBV28 and TRBJ2-2, with 8 bases aligning to TRBD1. V lost 6 bases to trimming and J lost 4 bases; unmatched junction nucleotides: 1. CDR1 is MDHEN and CDR2 is SYDVKM in the germline V gene. The CDR3 totals 13 residues. CDR3 nucleotides: TGTGCCAGCAGACAGGGGGTCACCGGGGAGCTGTTTTTT. Encoded protein: CASRQGVTGELFF.

The genes are TRBV15 and TRBJ2-3; TRBD2 matches 13 bases. Germline lookup yields CDR1 LNHNV and CDR2 YYDKDF (reference sequence). The CDR3 spans 20 residues. The junction had 14 bases not matched to a gene; V was cut back by 4 bases and J by 1 base. The CDR3 sequence: CATSTHRLAGGRLGTDTQYF. In DNA form, the CDR3 reads TGTGCCACCAGCACACATCGACTAGCGGGGGGCCGGCTGGGCACAGATACGCAGTATTTT.

V gene TRBV11-3 combines with J gene TRBJ2-1; TRBD2 aligns across 10 bases. The CDR3 covers 17 residues. CDR1 is SGHNT, CDR2 YENEEA, per germline. V gave up 2 bases and J gave up 6 bases; unmatched junction bases: 10. CDR3 DNA sequence: TGTGCCAGCAGCTTATTTAGCGGGGGGACACTCTTCAATGAGCAGTTCTTC. It translates to CASSLFSGGTLFNEQFF. The variable domain in full, completed from reference TRBV11-3 and TRBJ2-1, reads EAGVVQSPRYKIIEKKQPVAFWCNPISGHNTLYWYLQNLGQGPELLIRYENEEAVDDSQLPKDRFSAERLKGVDSTLKIQPAELGDSAVYLCASSLFSGGTLFNEQFFGPGTRLTVL.

The CDR3 loop reads CASSLNQYYEQYF. CDR3 DNA: TGTGCCAGCAGTTTGAACCAATACTACGAGCAGTACTTC. The chain links TRBV27 to TRBJ2-7; no firm D call. The CDR3 runs 13 residues. Looked up from germline, CDR1 is MNHEY and CDR2 is SMNVEV (reference sequence). Trimming removed 3 bases at V and 3 bases at J, with 9 bases between.

V and J are TRBV7-9 and TRBJ2-4, with 9 bases matching TRBD2. Germline CDR1 SEHNR, CDR2 FQNEAQ (reference sequence). Trimming removed 8 bases from V and 6 bases from J; junction bases left unmatched: 5. CDR3 size: 13 residues. This CDR3 is CASLQAGGNIQYF. The CDR3 DNA is TGTGCCAGCCTTCAAGCGGGGGGAAACATTCAGTACTTC.

The CDR3 nucleotides read TGTGCCAGCTCACCATTAGCTCTCCACTACGAGCAGTACTTC. This translates into CASSPLALHYEQYF. The chain carries TRBV18 and TRBJ2-7; D is unresolved. V was trimmed by 2 bases and J by 3 bases, leaving 11 bases between them. CDR3 length: 14 residues. Germline CDR1 KGHSH, CDR2 LQKENI.

The chain recombines TRBV19 with TRBJ1-5, with no clear D. Germline V gene sequence: CDR1 LNHDA, CDR2 SQIVND (reference sequence). V was clipped by 3 bases and J by 0 bases, with 6 bases between them. The CDR3 has 14 residues. CDR3 loop: CASSIGYSNQPQHF. DNA for the CDR3: TGTGCCAGTAGTATCGGGTATAGCAATCAGCCCCAGCATTTT.

The CDR3 bases are TGTGCCAGCAGGTACCGCGGACCGGACTACGAGCAGTACTTC. Protein sequence: CASRYRGPDYEQYF. The V and J genes are TRBV5-5 and TRBJ2-7; no reliable D call. Germline-derived CDR1 and CDR2 are SGHKS and YYEKEE (reference sequence). The CDR3 has 14 amino acids. V lost 5 bases to trimming and J lost 3 bases, with 15 bases between them. Full variable domain (missing parts from reference TRBV5-5 and TRBJ2-7): DAGVTQSPTHLIKTRGQQVTLRCSPISGHKSVSWYQQVLGQGPQFIFQYYEKEERGRGNFPDRFSARQFPNYSSELNVNALLLGDSALYLCASRYRGPDYEQYFGPGTRLTVT.

This chain links TRBV28 with TRBJ1-1; no clear D gene. The CDR3 sequence is 13 residues long. V lost 5 bases and J 5 bases, leaving 12 bases between the germline ends. The V gene's germline CDR1 is MDHEN and CDR2 SYDVKM. CDR3 sequence: CASSAVVLTEAFF. CDR3 DNA: TGTGCCAGCAGTGCAGTTGTGTTAACTGAAGCTTTCTTT.

The rearrangement links TRBV7-8 to TRBJ2-5; tentative D call: TRBD2 (6 bases). This CDR3 spans 16 amino acids. Germline values: CDR1 SGHVS, CDR2 FQNEAQ. V was shortened by 1 base and J by 5 bases, with 17 bases between the two germline ends. The CDR3 DNA follows: TGTGCCAGCAGCTTAGTGAGTGGGGGGACCAGGGAGACCCAGTACTTC. Amino acid sequence: CASSLVSGGTRETQYF.

The CDR3 sequence: CASSQDLVDEQFF. DNA of the CDR3: TGTGCCAGCAGCCAAGATCTCGTTGATGAGCAGTTCTTC. This chain uses TRBV3-1 (or the pseudogene TRBV3-2) with TRBJ2-1, with unresolved D. The CDR3 is made up of 13 amino acids. Germline lookup yields CDR1 LGHDT and CDR2 YNNKEL (reference sequence). Trimming shortened V by 0 bases and J by 8 bases, and 8 bases separated the two germline ends.